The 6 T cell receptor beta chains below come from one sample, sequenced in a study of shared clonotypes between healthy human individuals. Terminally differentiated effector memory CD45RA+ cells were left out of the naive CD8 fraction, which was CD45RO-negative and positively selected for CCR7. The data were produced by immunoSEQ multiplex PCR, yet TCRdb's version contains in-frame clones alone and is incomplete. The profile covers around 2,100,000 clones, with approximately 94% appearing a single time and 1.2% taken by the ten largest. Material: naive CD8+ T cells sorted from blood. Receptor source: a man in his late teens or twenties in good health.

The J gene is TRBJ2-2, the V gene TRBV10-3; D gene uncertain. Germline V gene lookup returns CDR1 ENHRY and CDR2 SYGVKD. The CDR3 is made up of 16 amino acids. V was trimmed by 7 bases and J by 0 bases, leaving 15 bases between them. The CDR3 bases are TGTGCCATCACTCACTCCGGACGGGCGAACACCGGGGAGCTGTTTTTT. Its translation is CAITHSGRANTGELFF.

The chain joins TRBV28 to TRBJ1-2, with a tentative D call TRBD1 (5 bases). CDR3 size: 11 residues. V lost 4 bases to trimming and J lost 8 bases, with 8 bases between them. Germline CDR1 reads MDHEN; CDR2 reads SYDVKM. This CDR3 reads CASSWGSGYTF. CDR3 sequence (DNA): TGTGCCAGCAGTTGGGGGTCGGGCTACACCTTC.

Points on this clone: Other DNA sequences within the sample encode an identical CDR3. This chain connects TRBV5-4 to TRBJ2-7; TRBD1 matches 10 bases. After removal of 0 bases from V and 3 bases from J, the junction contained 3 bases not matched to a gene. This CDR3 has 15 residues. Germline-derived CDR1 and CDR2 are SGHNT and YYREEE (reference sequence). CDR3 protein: CASSLGDRGSYEQYF. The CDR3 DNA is TGTGCCAGCAGCTTGGGGGACAGGGGAAGCTACGAGCAGTACTTC. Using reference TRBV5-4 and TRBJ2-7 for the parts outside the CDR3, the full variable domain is ETGVTQSPTHLIKTRGQQVTLRCSSQSGHNTVSWYQQALGQGPQFIFQYYREEENGRGNFPPRFSGLQFPNYSSELNVNALELDDSALYLCASSLGDRGSYEQYFGPGTRLTVT.

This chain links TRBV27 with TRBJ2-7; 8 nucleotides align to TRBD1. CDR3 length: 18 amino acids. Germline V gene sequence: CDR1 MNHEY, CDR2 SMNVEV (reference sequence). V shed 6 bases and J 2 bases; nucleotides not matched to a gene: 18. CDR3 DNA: TGTGCCAGCAGCCTAACGGGACAGGCCGCGGATTCTCCCTACGAGCAGTACTTC. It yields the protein CASSLTGQAADSPYEQYF.

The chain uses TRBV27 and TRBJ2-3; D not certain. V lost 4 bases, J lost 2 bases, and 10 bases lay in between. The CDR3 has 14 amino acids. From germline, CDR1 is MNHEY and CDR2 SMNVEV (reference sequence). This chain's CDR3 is CASSSLGFTDTQYF. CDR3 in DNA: TGTGCCAGCAGTTCCCTGGGGTTCACAGATACGCAGTATTTT.

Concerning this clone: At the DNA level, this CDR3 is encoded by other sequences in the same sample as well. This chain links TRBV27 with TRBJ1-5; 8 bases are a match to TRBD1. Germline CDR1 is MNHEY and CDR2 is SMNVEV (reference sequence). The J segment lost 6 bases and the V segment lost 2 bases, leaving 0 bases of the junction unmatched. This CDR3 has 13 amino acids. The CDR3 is CASSLTGGQPQHF. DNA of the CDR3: TGTGCCAGCAGTTTAACAGGGGGTCAGCCCCAGCATTTT.